This T cell receptor beta chain stems from a study of blood T cell repertoires in COVID-19. The wider study: Researchers got acute and convalescent COVID-19 samples from the United States, Italy and Spain. PBMCs, B-cell-depleted T cells, or T cells provided the cDNA or gDNA that made up the material.

Under the authors' procedure: Amplification of reference gene primers provided the estimated nucleated cell counts. TCRdb's table, derived via immunoSEQ multiplex PCR, lists solely in-frame clones and lacks some. V, J and clone size are taken as reported in that table, and D and trimming were inferred from the DNA itself. The sample carries just over 150,000 clones, under 90% recorded once. Germline CDR1 reads SNHLY; CDR2 reads FYNNEI. The CDR3 covers 15 residues. Trimming took off 6 bases at V and 2 bases at J, with 15 bases between the two ends. Material for sequencing was peripheral blood. This TCR came from a man in his sixties with acute or convalescent COVID-19. This chain joins TRBV2 and TRBJ2-3, with a tentative D call TRBD1 (6 bases). The CDR3 sequence is CASSPTGTPTDTQYF. CDR3 sequence (DNA): TGTGCCAGCAGCCCCACCGGGACACCCACAGATACGCAGTATTTT. Looking up the rest from reference TRBV2 and TRBJ2-3 gives the full variable domain: EPEVTQTPSHQVTQMGQEVILRCVPISNHLYFYWYRQILGQKVEFLVSFYNNEISEKSEIFDDQFSVERPDGSNFTLKIRSTKLEDSAMYFCASSPTGTPTDTQYFGPGTRLTVL.